This T cell receptor beta chain stems from a study of cytomegalovirus exposure and HLA in healthy donors. Study results and caveats: The productive fraction for most TCR beta V segments was about 87% or about 30% in an earlier analysis.

The CDR3 is made up of 16 amino acids. V was clipped by 2 bases and J by 0 bases, with 11 bases between them. The germline gives CDR1 MNHEY, CDR2 SVGAGI. Points on this clone: Its target is not known.

Primers included in the PCR were 60 Vbeta and 13 Jbeta primers. Original analysis: Approximately 12 million of some 80 million unique TCR beta chains were shared, per a later count. Repertoires were generated with immunoSEQ multiplex PCR, while TCRdb's copy carries only in-frame clones and drops some. V, J and clone size were drawn from that table, and D and trimming were deduced from the DNA. The sample lists 75,000 to 100,000 clones, around 76% occurring once. The sample was PBMCs. V usage is TRBV6-5 and J usage is TRBJ2-1; D is undetermined. The receptor comes from a woman in her sixties in good health and CMV-seropositive. The CDR3 reads CASSYQARRSYNEQFF. The CDR3, as DNA: TGTGCCAGCAGTTACCAGGCCCGACGCTCCTACAATGAGCAGTTCTTC.